The rows below give T cell receptor beta chains drawn from one sample of a study of blood T cell repertoires in COVID-19. Libraries were prepared by immunoSEQ multiplex PCR; TCRdb keeps only in-frame clonotypes and omits some of them. The table includes 150,000 to 200,000 clones, over 75% detected once. The source material was peripheral blood. The receptors were sampled from a human donor in a cohort sampled during active COVID-19. The CDR3 runs from the conserved cysteine through the conserved F or W. The D gene is left open where the match is weak. Where a row states a size, it is once, few, many or the class of an expanded clone; other rows omit it.

d_gene: .; abundance: .; v_gene: TRBV5-5; j_gene: TRBJ1-1; CDR3nt: TGTGCCAGCAGCTCCTGGAGCACTGAAGCTTTCTTT; CDR3aa: CASSSWSTEAFF
d_gene: .; abundance: .; v_gene: TRBV7-2; j_gene: TRBJ1-2; CDR3nt: TGTGCCAGCAGCTTAGTAGGGGTCGACTATGGCTACACCTTC; CDR3aa: CASSLVGVDYGYTF
d_gene: .; abundance: once; v_gene: TRBV3-1/TRBV3-2; j_gene: TRBJ2-3; CDR3nt: TGTGCCAGCAGTGCTCAGGGTTACACAGATACGCAGTATTTT; CDR3aa: CASSAQGYTDTQYF
d_gene: .; abundance: few; v_gene: TRBV9; j_gene: TRBJ2-3; CDR3nt: TGTGCCAGCAGCCCCTCAAGCGGGCCCACAGATACGCAGTATTTT; CDR3aa: CASSPSSGPTDTQYF
d_gene: .; abundance: once; v_gene: TRBV3-1/TRBV3-2; j_gene: TRBJ2-3; CDR3nt: TGTGCCAGCAGCCAAAGGGGGGGGAGCGTTGGCGCAGATACGCAGTATTTT; CDR3aa: CASSQRGGSVGADTQYF
d_gene: .; abundance: once; v_gene: TRBV7-3; j_gene: TRBJ2-2; CDR3nt: TGTGCCAGCAGCGCCCCCCTAAACACTAGGAGCGCCACCGGGGAGCTGTTTTTT; CDR3aa: CASSAPLNTRSATGELFF
d_gene: .; abundance: few; v_gene: TRBV19; j_gene: TRBJ2-7; CDR3nt: TGTGCCAGTAACCAGGGGGGTAGTACCTACGAGCAGTACTTC; CDR3aa: CASNQGGSTYEQYF
d_gene: TRBD2; abundance: .; v_gene: TRBV10-3; j_gene: TRBJ2-7; CDR3nt: TGTGCCATCACCCCGACTAGCGGGGGGTCCTACGAGCAGTACTTC; CDR3aa: CAITPTSGGSYEQYF
d_gene: TRBD2; abundance: .; v_gene: TRBV6-5; j_gene: TRBJ2-5; CDR3nt: TGTGCCAGCAGGGAGGGACTAGCCCAAGAGACCCAGTACTTC; CDR3aa: CASREGLAQETQYF
d_gene: TRBD1; abundance: .; v_gene: TRBV12-5; j_gene: TRBJ1-2; CDR3nt: TGTGCTAGTGCCCCGGGACAGGGAGGGTATGGCTACACCTTC; CDR3aa: CASAPGQGGYGYTF
d_gene: TRBD2; abundance: .; v_gene: TRBV19; j_gene: TRBJ2-1; CDR3nt: TGTGCCAGTAGTAGGGGACTACCGCTTTTGAATGAGCAGTTCTTC; CDR3aa: CASSRGLPLLNEQFF
d_gene: .; abundance: .; v_gene: TRBV7-9; j_gene: TRBJ1-1; CDR3nt: TGTGCCAGCAGCTTAGTACAGGGCGGCACTGAAGCTTTCTTT; CDR3aa: CASSLVQGGTEAFF
d_gene: TRBD1; abundance: once; v_gene: TRBV6-6; j_gene: TRBJ1-6; CDR3nt: TGTGCCAGCAACCCCCGGGACAGGGGCGGGAATTCACCCCTCCACTTT; CDR3aa: CASNPRDRGGNSPLHF
d_gene: TRBD1; abundance: few; v_gene: TRBV4-1; j_gene: TRBJ1-3; CDR3nt: TGCGCCAGCAGCCAAGGGACAGGGGCCGGCTCTGGAAACACCATATATTTT; CDR3aa: CASSQGTGAGSGNTIYF
d_gene: .; abundance: .; v_gene: TRBV5-4; j_gene: TRBJ1-2; CDR3nt: TGTGCCAGCAGCTTGGATGGACAAGCCTATGGCTACACCTTC; CDR3aa: CASSLDGQAYGYTF
d_gene: .; abundance: once; v_gene: TRBV7-9; j_gene: TRBJ2-7; CDR3nt: TGTGCCAGCAGCTTTGAGGGCTCCTACGAGCAGTACTTC; CDR3aa: CASSFEGSYEQYF
d_gene: .; abundance: .; v_gene: TRBV7-7; j_gene: TRBJ2-3; CDR3nt: TGTGCTAGCAGCACGGGACTCTTCACAGATACGCAGTATTTT; CDR3aa: CASSTGLFTDTQYF
d_gene: .; abundance: few; v_gene: TRBV9; j_gene: TRBJ2-3; CDR3nt: TGTGCCAGCAGCGTGATGCTAGCGACAGATACGCAGTATTTT; CDR3aa: CASSVMLATDTQYF
d_gene: TRBD1; abundance: .; v_gene: TRBV6-5; j_gene: TRBJ2-5; CDR3nt: TGTGCCAGCAGTTACTCGGGACAGAGTCTCAAAGAGACCCAGTACTTC; CDR3aa: CASSYSGQSLKETQYF
d_gene: TRBD1; abundance: .; v_gene: TRBV7-3; j_gene: TRBJ1-1; CDR3nt: TGTGCCAGCAGCCCAGGGGGGACATTATTGAACACTGAAGCTTTCTTT; CDR3aa: CASSPGGTLLNTEAFF
d_gene: TRBD1; abundance: .; v_gene: TRBV4-3; j_gene: TRBJ2-7; CDR3nt: TGCGCCAGCAGCCGAGACAGGGGGAGCGAGCAGTACTTC; CDR3aa: CASSRDRGSEQYF
d_gene: TRBD1; abundance: .; v_gene: TRBV7-8; j_gene: TRBJ2-2; CDR3nt: TGTGCCAGCAGCTTCCGGGACAGGGTTCGGGTAGCCGGGGAGCTGTTTTTT; CDR3aa: CASSFRDRVRVAGELFF
d_gene: .; abundance: .; v_gene: TRBV9; j_gene: TRBJ1-3; CDR3nt: TGTGCCAGCAGCCCAACAACAGGGAACTCTGGAAACACCATATATTTT; CDR3aa: CASSPTTGNSGNTIYF
d_gene: TRBD2; abundance: .; v_gene: TRBV4-1; j_gene: TRBJ2-3; CDR3nt: TGCGCCAGCAGCCAAGCTAGCAGGACTAGCGGGAGGGGGGGTACAGATACGCAGTATTTT; CDR3aa: CASSQASRTSGRGGTDTQYF
d_gene: .; abundance: .; v_gene: TRBV28; j_gene: TRBJ2-7; CDR3nt: TGTGCCAGCAGTCCTACCCAGCCAATAAGGAGATACGAGCAGTACTTC; CDR3aa: CASSPTQPIRRYEQYF
d_gene: .; abundance: .; v_gene: TRBV7-9; j_gene: TRBJ2-7; CDR3nt: TGTGCCAGCAGCCCACGGGGGGCGTGGGAGCAGTACTTC; CDR3aa: CASSPRGAWEQYF
d_gene: .; abundance: .; v_gene: TRBV11-3; j_gene: TRBJ1-3; CDR3nt: TGTGCCAGCAGCTTAGGTGGCGGAAACACCATATATTTT; CDR3aa: CASSLGGGNTIYF
d_gene: TRBD1; abundance: .; v_gene: TRBV7-9; j_gene: TRBJ2-4; CDR3nt: TGTGCCAGCAGCAACCGGCAGGACAGGGGGCCGTACTTC; CDR3aa: CASSNRQDRGPYF
d_gene: .; abundance: .; v_gene: TRBV6-2/TRBV6-3; j_gene: TRBJ2-7; CDR3nt: TGTGCCAGCAGTTTTGAAGGGGGAGAGCAGTACTTC; CDR3aa: CASSFEGGEQYF
d_gene: .; abundance: .; v_gene: TRBV14; j_gene: TRBJ2-2; CDR3nt: TGTGCCAGCAGCCAACCAGGGTACACCGGGGAGCTGTTTTTT; CDR3aa: CASSQPGYTGELFF
d_gene: TRBD1; abundance: .; v_gene: TRBV9; j_gene: TRBJ1-3; CDR3nt: TGTGCCAGCAGCGCCGGATACAGGGGACACTCTGGAAACACCATATATTTT; CDR3aa: CASSAGYRGHSGNTIYF
d_gene: TRBD1; abundance: .; v_gene: TRBV10-3; j_gene: TRBJ1-1; CDR3nt: TGTGCCATCAGTGAGTCTTATCAAGAGACAGGGAAAACTGAAGCTTTCTTT; CDR3aa: CAISESYQETGKTEAFF
d_gene: TRBD2; abundance: .; v_gene: TRBV7-2; j_gene: TRBJ2-1; CDR3nt: TGTGCCAGCAGCCCTACAGCGGGGTCCCCCCAGTTCTTC; CDR3aa: CASSPTAGSPQFF
d_gene: .; abundance: .; v_gene: TRBV19; j_gene: TRBJ1-2; CDR3nt: TGTGCCAGTAGGATCTCCAGATCCTTTTATGGCTACACCTTC; CDR3aa: CASRISRSFYGYTF
d_gene: .; abundance: .; v_gene: TRBV4-1; j_gene: TRBJ1-3; CDR3nt: TGCGCCAGCAGCCAAGAGGGGAGAGGTGGAAACACCATATATTTT; CDR3aa: CASSQEGRGGNTIYF
d_gene: TRBD1; abundance: .; v_gene: TRBV30; j_gene: TRBJ2-7; CDR3nt: TGTGCCTGGAGCCGGGACAGCTCCTACGAGCAGTACTTC; CDR3aa: CAWSRDSSYEQYF
d_gene: .; abundance: once; v_gene: TRBV11-2; j_gene: TRBJ2-7; CDR3nt: TGTGCCAGCAGCTTAGACGGGACTCTCTACGAGCAGTACTTC; CDR3aa: CASSLDGTLYEQYF
d_gene: .; abundance: once; v_gene: TRBV27; j_gene: TRBJ2-2; CDR3nt: TGTGCCAGCATACGGGGGAACACCGGGGAGCTGTTTTTT; CDR3aa: CASIRGNTGELFF
d_gene: .; abundance: .; v_gene: TRBV2; j_gene: TRBJ1-4; CDR3nt: TGTGCCAGCAGAAGCCGGGACACAACTGCAACTAATGAAAAACTGTTTTTT; CDR3aa: CASRSRDTTATNEKLFF
d_gene: .; abundance: .; v_gene: TRBV21-1; j_gene: TRBJ2-7; CDR3nt: TGTGCCAGCAGCAGCCGACAGGCCTCCTCCTACGAGCAGTACTTC; CDR3aa: CASSSRQASSYEQYF
d_gene: .; abundance: .; v_gene: TRBV5-6; j_gene: TRBJ2-2; CDR3nt: TGTGCCAGCAGCTCGACTAGAATGGCAACCGGGGAGCTGTTTTTT; CDR3aa: CASSSTRMATGELFF
d_gene: .; abundance: .; v_gene: TRBV5-4; j_gene: TRBJ2-7; CDR3nt: TGTGCCAGCAGCCAGGACTTGGGCTCCTACGAGCAGTACTTC; CDR3aa: CASSQDLGSYEQYF
d_gene: TRBD2; abundance: .; v_gene: TRBV5-1; j_gene: TRBJ2-3; CDR3nt: TGCGCCAGCTATGGACTAGCACCAGATACGCAGTATTTT; CDR3aa: CASYGLAPDTQYF
d_gene: .; abundance: .; v_gene: TRBV6-5; j_gene: TRBJ2-1; CDR3nt: TGTGCCAGCAGACCGGGTCGACTCTACAATGAGCAGTTCTTC; CDR3aa: CASRPGRLYNEQFF
d_gene: TRBD1; abundance: .; v_gene: TRBV7-9; j_gene: TRBJ1-1; CDR3nt: TGTGCCAGCAGCCGACCGGGACAGGGGGCGCGGGGCACTGAAGCTTTCTTT; CDR3aa: CASSRPGQGARGTEAFF
d_gene: .; abundance: .; v_gene: TRBV27; j_gene: TRBJ2-1; CDR3nt: TGTGCCAGCGTACCGGGACACGCGTCCTACAATGAGCAGTTCTTC; CDR3aa: CASVPGHASYNEQFF
d_gene: TRBD2; abundance: .; v_gene: TRBV5-5; j_gene: TRBJ2-3; CDR3nt: TGTGCCAGCAGCTTGCGTAGCGGGAGGGCTGTAGATACGCAGTATTTT; CDR3aa: CASSLRSGRAVDTQYF
d_gene: TRBD1; abundance: .; v_gene: TRBV10-3; j_gene: TRBJ2-7; CDR3nt: TGTGCCATCAGTGAGTCCCAGGGGGCTTACGAGCAGTACTTC; CDR3aa: CAISESQGAYEQYF
d_gene: .; abundance: .; v_gene: TRBV5-6; j_gene: TRBJ2-7; CDR3nt: TGTGCCAGCAGCTTTGGGGGGACCGCTACGCAGCAGTACTTC; CDR3aa: CASSFGGTATQQYF
d_gene: .; abundance: .; v_gene: TRBV30; j_gene: TRBJ1-2; CDR3nt: TGTGCCTGGGGGGAGGACTATGGCTACACCTTC; CDR3aa: CAWGEDYGYTF
d_gene: TRBD2; abundance: .; v_gene: TRBV5-4; j_gene: TRBJ2-7; CDR3nt: TGTGCCAGCAGCTTGGGGCCTGGCGGGGGGCCCTACGAGCAGTACTTC; CDR3aa: CASSLGPGGGPYEQYF
d_gene: TRBD2; abundance: once; v_gene: TRBV30; j_gene: TRBJ2-5; CDR3nt: TGTGCCTGGTCGGGACTAGCGGGAGGAGAGACCCAGTACTTC; CDR3aa: CAWSGLAGGETQYF
d_gene: .; abundance: once; v_gene: TRBV6-5; j_gene: TRBJ1-6; CDR3nt: TGTGCCAGCAGCCCCGGGATCTCCTATAATTCACCCCTCCACTTT; CDR3aa: CASSPGISYNSPLHF
d_gene: TRBD1; abundance: .; v_gene: TRBV9; j_gene: TRBJ1-1; CDR3nt: TGTGCCAGCAGCGTCTTACAGGGGAATGAAGCTTTCTTT; CDR3aa: CASSVLQGNEAFF